Shown below are 2 T cell receptor beta chains from a single sample sequenced in a study of cytomegalovirus exposure and HLA in healthy donors. Here immunoSEQ multiplex PCR was the method, and the copy in TCRdb shows in-frame clones only, minus some. The sample shows under 400,000 clones, 88% of them seen only once. Sequenced input: PBMCs. These receptors all come from a man aged 25 to 40 in good health and CMV-seronegative.

V and J are TRBV2 and TRBJ1-5; no clear D gene. Germline CDR1 reads SNHLY; CDR2 reads FYNNEI. With 0 bases removed from V and 3 bases from J, the gap between germline ends came to 9 bases. The CDR3 is made up of 15 amino acids. The CDR3 is CASSEARRNNQPQHF. CDR3 bases: TGTGCCAGCAGTGAAGCGAGGAGAAACAATCAGCCCCAGCATTTT. Based on the CDR3 plus reference TRBV2 and TRBJ1-5, the full variable domain is EPEVTQTPSHQVTQMGQEVILRCVPISNHLYFYWYRQILGQKVEFLVSFYNNEISEKSEIFDDQFSVERPDGSNFTLKIRSTKLEDSAMYFCASSEARRNNQPQHFGDGTRLSIL.

This clone has a handful of counts. The chain joins TRBV11-3 to TRBJ1-1; 9 nucleotides line up with TRBD1. With V trimmed by 3 bases and J by 11 bases, 10 bases remained unmatched. The CDR3 extends over 14 amino acids. Germline loops: CDR1 SGHNT, CDR2 YENEEA. The CDR3 sequence is CASSFSPGTGNAFF. The CDR3 DNA follows: TGTGCCAGCAGCTTCAGTCCCGGGACAGGGAACGCTTTCTTT.